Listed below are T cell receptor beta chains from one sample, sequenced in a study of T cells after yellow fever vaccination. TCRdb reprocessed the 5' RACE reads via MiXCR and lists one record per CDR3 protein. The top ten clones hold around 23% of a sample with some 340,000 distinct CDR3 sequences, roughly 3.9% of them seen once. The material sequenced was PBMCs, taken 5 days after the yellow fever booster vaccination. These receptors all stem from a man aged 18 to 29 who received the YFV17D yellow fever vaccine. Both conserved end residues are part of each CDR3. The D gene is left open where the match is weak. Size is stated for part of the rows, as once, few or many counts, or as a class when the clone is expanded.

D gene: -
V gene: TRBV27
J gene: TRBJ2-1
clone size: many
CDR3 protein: CASSFRGVGYNEQFF
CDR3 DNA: TGTGCCAGCAGTTTTAGGGGCGTCGGATACAATGAGCAGTTCTTC

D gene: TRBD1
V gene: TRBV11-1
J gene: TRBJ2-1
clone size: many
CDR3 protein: CASSPRQGLTHNEQFF
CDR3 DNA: TGTGCCAGCAGCCCTAGACAGGGGTTGACCCACAATGAGCAGTTCTTC

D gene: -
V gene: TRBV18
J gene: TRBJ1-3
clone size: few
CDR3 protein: CASSLETVAGLESSGNTIYF
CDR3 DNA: TGTGCCAGCTCACTGGAAACGGTCGCGGGGCTCGAGTCCTCTGGAAACACCATATATTTT

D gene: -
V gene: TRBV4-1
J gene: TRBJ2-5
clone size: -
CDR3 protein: CASSQDPTARTQYF
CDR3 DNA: TGCGCCAGCAGCCAAGACCCGACAGCCCGAACCCAGTACTTC

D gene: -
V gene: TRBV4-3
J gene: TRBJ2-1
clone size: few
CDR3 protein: CASSQEEGGHYNEQFF
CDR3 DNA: TGCGCCAGCAGCCAAGAGGAAGGCGGACATTACAATGAGCAGTTCTTC

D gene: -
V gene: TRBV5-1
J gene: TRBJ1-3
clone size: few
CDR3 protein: CASSSPSNTIYF
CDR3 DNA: TGCGCCAGCAGCTCCCCCTCCAACACCATATATTTT

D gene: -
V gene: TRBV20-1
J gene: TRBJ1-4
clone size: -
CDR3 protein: CSAREALGGEKLFF
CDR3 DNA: TGCAGTGCTAGAGAGGCATTAGGGGGTGAAAAACTGTTTTTT

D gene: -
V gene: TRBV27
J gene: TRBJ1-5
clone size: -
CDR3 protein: CASLKWGKFSNQPQHF
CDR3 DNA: TGTGCCAGCCTAAAGTGGGGGAAATTTAGCAATCAGCCCCAGCATTTT

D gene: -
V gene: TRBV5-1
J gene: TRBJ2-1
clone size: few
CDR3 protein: CASSLSGTDYNEQFF
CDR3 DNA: TGCGCCAGCAGCTTGAGTGGTACGGACTACAATGAGCAGTTCTTC

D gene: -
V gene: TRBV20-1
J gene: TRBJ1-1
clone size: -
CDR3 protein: CSASGAVNTEAFF
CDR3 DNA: TGCAGTGCTTCAGGGGCTGTGAACACTGAAGCTTTCTTT

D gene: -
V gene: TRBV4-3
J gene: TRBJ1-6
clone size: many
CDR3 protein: CASSQEEGTGNSPLHF
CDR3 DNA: TGCGCCAGCAGCCAAGAAGAAGGCACGGGAAATTCACCCCTCCACTTT

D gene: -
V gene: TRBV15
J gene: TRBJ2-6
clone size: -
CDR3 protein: CATSSDSTGANVLTF
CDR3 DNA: TGTGCCACCAGCAGCGACAGTACTGGGGCCAACGTCCTGACTTTC

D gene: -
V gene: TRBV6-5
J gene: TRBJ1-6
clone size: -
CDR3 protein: CASSQNSGDFSPLHF
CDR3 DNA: TGTGCCAGCAGTCAAAACTCAGGGGATTTTTCACCCCTCCACTTT

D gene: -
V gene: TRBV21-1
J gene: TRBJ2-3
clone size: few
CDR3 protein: CASSMAGTGTTDTQYF
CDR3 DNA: TGTGCCAGCAGCATGGCCGGGACAGGGACCACAGATACGCAGTATTTT

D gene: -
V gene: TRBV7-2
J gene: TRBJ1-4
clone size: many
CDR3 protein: CASSLSGINEKLFF
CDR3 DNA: TGTGCCAGCAGCTTGTCGGGGATTAATGAAAAACTGTTTTTT

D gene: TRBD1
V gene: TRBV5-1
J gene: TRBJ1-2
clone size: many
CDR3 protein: CASSRDRGQNYGYTF
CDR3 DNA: TGCGCCAGCAGCAGAGACAGGGGGCAGAACTATGGCTACACCTTC

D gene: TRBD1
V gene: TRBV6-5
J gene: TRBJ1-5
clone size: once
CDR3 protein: CASRRQGGMNQPQHF
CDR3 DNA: TGTGCCAGCAGAAGACAGGGCGGAATGAATCAGCCCCAGCATTTT

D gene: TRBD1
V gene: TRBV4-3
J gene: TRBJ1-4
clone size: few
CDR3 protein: CASSQGTGVSEKLFF
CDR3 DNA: TGCGCCAGCAGCCAAGGGACAGGTGTGAGTGAAAAACTGTTTTTT

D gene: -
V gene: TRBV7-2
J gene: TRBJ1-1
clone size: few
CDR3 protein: CASSLAKGTEAFF
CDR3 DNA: TGTGCCAGCAGCTTAGCGAAGGGAACTGAAGCTTTCTTT

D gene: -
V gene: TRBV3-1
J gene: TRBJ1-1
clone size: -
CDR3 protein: CASSQAQAVGTEAFF
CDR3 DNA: TGTGCCAGCAGCCAAGCGCAGGCGGTCGGGACTGAAGCTTTCTTT

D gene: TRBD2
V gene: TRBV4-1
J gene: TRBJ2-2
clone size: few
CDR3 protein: CASSQDRSGGPNTGELFF
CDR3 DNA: TGCGCCAGCAGCCAAGACCGGAGCGGGGGGCCAAACACCGGGGAGCTGTTTTTT

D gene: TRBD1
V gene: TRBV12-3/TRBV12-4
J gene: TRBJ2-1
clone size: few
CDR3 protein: CASRDTGDEQFF
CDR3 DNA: TGTGCCAGCAGGGACACAGGGGATGAGCAGTTCTTC

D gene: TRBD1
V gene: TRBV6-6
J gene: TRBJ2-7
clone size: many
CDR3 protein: CASNRAGTGTGKTYEQYF
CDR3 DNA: TGTGCCAGCAATCGGGCGGGGACCGGGACAGGGAAAACCTACGAGCAGTACTTC

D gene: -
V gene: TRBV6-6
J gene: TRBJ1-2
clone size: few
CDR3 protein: CASSYSLSQPNYGYTF
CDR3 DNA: TGTGCCAGCAGTTACTCGTTGTCTCAGCCTAACTATGGCTACACCTTC

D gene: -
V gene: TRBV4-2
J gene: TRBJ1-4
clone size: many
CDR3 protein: CASSPSSARVDEKLFF
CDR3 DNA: TGTGCCAGCAGCCCATCAAGTGCTAGGGTGGATGAAAAACTGTTTTTT

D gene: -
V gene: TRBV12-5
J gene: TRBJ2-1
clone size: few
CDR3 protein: CASGLTEYNEQFF
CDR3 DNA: TGTGCTAGTGGTTTGACGGAGTACAATGAGCAGTTCTTC

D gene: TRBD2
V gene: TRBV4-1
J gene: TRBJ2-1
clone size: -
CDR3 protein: CASSQSEASGGGHEQFF
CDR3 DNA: TGCGCCAGCAGCCAAAGTGAGGCTAGCGGGGGGGGGCATGAGCAGTTCTTC

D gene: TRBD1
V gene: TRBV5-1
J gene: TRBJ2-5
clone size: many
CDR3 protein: CASSLVGRGRYEETQYF
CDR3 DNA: TGCGCCAGCAGCTTGGTTGGCAGGGGGCGATATGAAGAGACCCAGTACTTC

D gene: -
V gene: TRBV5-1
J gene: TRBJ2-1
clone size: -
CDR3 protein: CASSRLGLVNNEQFF
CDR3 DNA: TGCGCCAGCAGCCGCCTGGGACTGGTAAACAATGAGCAGTTCTTC

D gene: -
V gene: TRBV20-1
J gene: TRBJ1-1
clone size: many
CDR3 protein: CSASRGTKAFF
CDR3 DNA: TGCAGTGCTAGTCGCGGTACGAAAGCTTTCTTT

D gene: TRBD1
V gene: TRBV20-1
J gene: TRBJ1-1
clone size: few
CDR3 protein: CSASQGAWTEAFF
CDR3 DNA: TGCAGTGCTTCACAGGGGGCGTGGACTGAAGCTTTCTTT

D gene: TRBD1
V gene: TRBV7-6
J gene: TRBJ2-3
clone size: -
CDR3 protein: CASSLASTGVKDTQYF
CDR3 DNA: TGTGCCAGCAGCTTAGCATCGACAGGGGTGAAAGATACGCAGTATTTT

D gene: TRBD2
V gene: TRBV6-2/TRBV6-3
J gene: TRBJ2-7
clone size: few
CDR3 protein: CASKRPGLAGGSYEQYF
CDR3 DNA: TGTGCCAGCAAGCGACCGGGACTAGCGGGGGGCTCCTACGAGCAGTACTTC

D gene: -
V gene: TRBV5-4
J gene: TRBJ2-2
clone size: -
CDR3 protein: CASSLLGIDGELFF
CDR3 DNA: TGTGCCAGCAGCTTGCTGGGTATAGACGGGGAGCTGTTTTTT

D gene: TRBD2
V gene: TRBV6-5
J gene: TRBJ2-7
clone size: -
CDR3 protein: CASSYAGGQYF
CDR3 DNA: TGTGCCAGCAGTTACGCGGGGGGGCAGTACTTC

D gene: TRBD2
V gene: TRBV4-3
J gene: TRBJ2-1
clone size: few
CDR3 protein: CASSFQPGLGGYNEQFF
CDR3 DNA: TGCGCCAGCAGCTTCCAACCGGGACTAGGAGGTTACAATGAGCAGTTCTTC

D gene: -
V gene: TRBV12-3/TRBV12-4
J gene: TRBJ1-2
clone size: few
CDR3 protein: CASSLSWEGGYTF
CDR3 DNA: TGTGCCAGCAGTTTGTCCTGGGAGGGAGGCTACACCTTC

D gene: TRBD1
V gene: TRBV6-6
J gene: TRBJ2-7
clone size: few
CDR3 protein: CASSYPQGYEQYF
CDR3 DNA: TGTGCCAGCAGTTACCCACAGGGGTACGAGCAGTACTTC

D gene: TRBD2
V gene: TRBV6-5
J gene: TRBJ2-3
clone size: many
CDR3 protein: CASSPATSGDTQYF
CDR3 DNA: TGTGCCAGCAGTCCCGCGACTAGCGGGGATACGCAGTATTTT

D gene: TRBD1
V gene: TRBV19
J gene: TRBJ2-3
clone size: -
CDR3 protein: CASAGQGSADTQYF
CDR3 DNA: TGTGCCAGCGCTGGACAGGGGAGTGCAGATACGCAGTATTTT

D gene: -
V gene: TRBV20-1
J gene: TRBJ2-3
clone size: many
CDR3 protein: CSAIRLEDGTDTQYF
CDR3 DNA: TGCAGTGCTATCCGTTTGGAGGATGGCACAGATACGCAGTATTTT

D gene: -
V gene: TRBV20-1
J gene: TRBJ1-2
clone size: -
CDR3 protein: CSARDAGHILYGYTF
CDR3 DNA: TGCAGTGCTAGAGATGCAGGGCACATCCTCTATGGCTACACCTTC

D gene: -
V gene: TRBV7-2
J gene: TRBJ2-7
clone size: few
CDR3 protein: CASSLRGRNEQYF
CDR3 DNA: TGTGCCAGCAGCTTAAGAGGGAGGAACGAGCAGTACTTC

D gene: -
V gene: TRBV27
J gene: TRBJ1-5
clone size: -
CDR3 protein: CASSLSWPRGRPQHF
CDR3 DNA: TGTGCCAGCAGTTTAAGTTGGCCCCGGGGTCGGCCCCAGCATTTT

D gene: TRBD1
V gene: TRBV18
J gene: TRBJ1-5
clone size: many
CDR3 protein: CASSPGTGHQPQHF
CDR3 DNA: TGTGCCAGCTCTCCCGGGACAGGGCATCAGCCCCAGCATTTT

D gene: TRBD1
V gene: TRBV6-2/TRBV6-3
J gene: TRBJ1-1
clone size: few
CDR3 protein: CASSATQGAQAYEAFF
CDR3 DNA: TGTGCCAGCAGTGCTACTCAGGGGGCGCAGGCATATGAAGCTTTCTTT

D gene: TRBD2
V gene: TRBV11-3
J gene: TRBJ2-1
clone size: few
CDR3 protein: CASSSERGNEQFF
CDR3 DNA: TGTGCCAGCAGCTCAGAGCGGGGGAATGAGCAGTTCTTC

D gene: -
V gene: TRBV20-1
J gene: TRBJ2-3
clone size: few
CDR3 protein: CSSTPGLGTDTQYF
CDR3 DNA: TGCAGTTCCACACCCGGACTGGGCACAGATACGCAGTATTTT